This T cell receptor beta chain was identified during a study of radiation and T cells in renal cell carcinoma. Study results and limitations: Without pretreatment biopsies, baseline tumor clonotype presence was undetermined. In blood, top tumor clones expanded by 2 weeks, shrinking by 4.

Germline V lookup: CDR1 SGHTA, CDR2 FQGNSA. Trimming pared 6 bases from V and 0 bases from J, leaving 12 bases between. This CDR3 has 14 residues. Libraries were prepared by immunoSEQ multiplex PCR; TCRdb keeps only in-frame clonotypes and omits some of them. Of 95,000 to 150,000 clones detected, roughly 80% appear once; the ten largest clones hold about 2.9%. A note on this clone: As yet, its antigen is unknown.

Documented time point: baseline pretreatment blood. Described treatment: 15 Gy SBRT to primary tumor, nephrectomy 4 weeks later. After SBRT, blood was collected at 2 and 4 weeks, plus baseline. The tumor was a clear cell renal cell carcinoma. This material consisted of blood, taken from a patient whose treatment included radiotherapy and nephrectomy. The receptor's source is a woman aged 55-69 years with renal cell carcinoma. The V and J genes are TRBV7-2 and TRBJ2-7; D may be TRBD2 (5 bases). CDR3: CASSRSGSSYEQYF. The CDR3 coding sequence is TGTGCCAGCAGTCGCAGCGGAAGCTCCTACGAGCAGTACTTC. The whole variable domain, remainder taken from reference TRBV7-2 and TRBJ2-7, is GAGVSQSPSNKVTEKGKDVELRCDPISGHTALYWYRQSLGQGLEFLIYFQGNSAPDKSGLPSDRFSAERTGGSVSTLTIQRTQQEDSAVYLCASSRSGSSYEQYFGPGTRLTVT.